This TCR beta chain was captured in a study of blood T cell repertoires in COVID-19. Whole-study context: PBMCs, B-cell-depleted T cells, or T cells provided the cDNA or gDNA that made up the material.

This clone showed up just a few times. Measured with immunoSEQ multiplex PCR; TCRdb has only the in-frame clones, and not every one. Altogether more than 300,000 clones are present, about 84% being singletons, with the ten largest covering around 1.6%. The CDR3 spans 13 residues. The V gene's germline CDR1 is LNHNV and CDR2 YYDKDF (reference sequence). V was shortened by 3 bases and J by 4 bases, with 9 bases between the two germline ends. This chain connects TRBV15 to TRBJ1-1; D perhaps matches TRBD1 (5 bases). The sequencing input was peripheral blood. This TCR derives from a woman between 45 and 65 years old with acute or convalescent COVID-19. DNA of the CDR3: TGTGCCACCAGCAGGGGGCTTGGCACTGAAGCTTTCTTT. This encodes CATSRGLGTEAFF.